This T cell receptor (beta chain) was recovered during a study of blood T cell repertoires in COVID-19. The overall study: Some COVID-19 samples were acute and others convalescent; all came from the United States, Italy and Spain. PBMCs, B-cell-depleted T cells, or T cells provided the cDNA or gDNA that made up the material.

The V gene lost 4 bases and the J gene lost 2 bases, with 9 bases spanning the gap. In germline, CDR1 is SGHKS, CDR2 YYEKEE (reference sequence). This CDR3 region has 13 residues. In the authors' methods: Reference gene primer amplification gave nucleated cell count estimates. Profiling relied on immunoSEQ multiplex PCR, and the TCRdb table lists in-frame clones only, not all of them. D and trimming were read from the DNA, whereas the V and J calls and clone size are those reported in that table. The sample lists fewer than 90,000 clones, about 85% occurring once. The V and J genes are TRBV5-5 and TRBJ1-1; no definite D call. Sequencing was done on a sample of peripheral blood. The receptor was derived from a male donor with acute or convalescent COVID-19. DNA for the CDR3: TGTGCCAGCAGCCTTGAGGGAAACACTGAAGCTTTCTTT. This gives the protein CASSLEGNTEAFF.